The source of this T cell receptor (beta chain) is a study of blood T cell repertoires in COVID-19 (dated by TCRdb to about 2020). In terms of the full investigation: Collaborator samples came from the United States, Italy and Spain and covered acute and convalescent phases of COVID-19. Samples were obtained from the ongoing ImmuneRACE study (first 160 participants) and from over a thousand subjects provided by 6 global collaborators. Where HLA class I and class II types were available, the types were taken from metadata supplied by the sample provider, not from assay-based typing. The dataset comprised deeply sampled blood TCRbeta repertoires from subjects exposed to, actively infected with, or recovered from COVID-19. The prospective study material was composed of cDNA or gDNA derived from T cells, B-cell-depleted T cells, or PBMCs. The sample metadata nearly always contained a de-identified subject ID, COVID-19 status, age in years and sex. The repertoires were released in a freely available public database meant as a resource for research on the immune response to SARS-CoV-2.

Participants in the prospective study were enrolled through a virtual design, were aged roughly 18 to 100 years, and lived in about 25 United States geographic areas. In the prospective study, cohorts were assigned on the basis of participant-reported clinical history obtained from a screening survey and a study questionnaire. Each participant in the prospective study had whole blood, serum and a nasopharyngeal or oropharyngeal swab collected by mobile phlebotomists. Additional blood draws and questionnaires over an approximately two-month period could optionally be provided by prospective study participants. Prospective study blood samples were shipped either frozen or at room temperature before DNA extraction. TCRbeta CDR3 regions were amplified from genomic DNA using the immunoSEQ Assay, a bias-controlled multiplex PCR. As for the authors' bioinformatics: The number of nucleated cells in each sample was estimated by amplification of reference gene primers within the assay. Sequence reads were collapsed and filtered to measure the absolute abundance of every unique TCRbeta CDR3 rearrangement. For each sample, productive Simpson clonality was calculated as the square root of Simpson's diversity index across productive rearrangements. TCRdb re-hosts the immuneACCESS table, in-frame sequences only. Its copies lack some clones; in the studies checked, an unresolved V gene accounts for under half of them, and the cause for the rest is not known. V, J and clone size are taken as reported in that table, and D and trimming were inferred from the DNA itself. The table for this sample lists a few hundred thousand clones; over 75% of them were counted only once. The top ten hold about 4.5% of the sample.

General study outcomes and caveats: The quantity of clinical and demographic metadata differed by source and by participant and was supplied without curation.

As concerns this clone: Its recognized antigen is unknown. The input lacks base qualities; no much larger clone sits a single base away.

The sequencing input was PBMCs or T cells enriched from blood (not recorded which). This TCR was recovered from a man aged 30 to 45 with acute COVID-19.

The DNA is as follows: TGTGCCAGCAGTTTAAACAGTCCACCTGGCTACACCTTC. This sequence encodes CASSLNSPPGYTF. The sequence is built from TRBV28 and TRBJ1-2, with an unclear D gene assignment. CDR1 MDHEN and CDR2 SYDVKM are derived from the germline V gene. Relative to germline, V is 2 bases shorter and J is 7 bases shorter, with 11 bases between their ends. The CDR3 spans 13 residues, from the cysteine through the phenylalanine. Only CDR3 DNA remains: 39 bases, in frame from the first base.